The rows below give T cell receptor beta chains drawn from one sample of a study of beta chain features in type 1 diabetes. Clones were sequenced by immunoSEQ multiplex PCR, and TCRdb holds only the in-frame ones, with some missing. The table has hundreds of thousands of clones, roughly a sixth seen once. Sequencing was performed on naive CD4+ T cells from blood. These receptors originate from a man younger than 30 in good health. Both conserved end residues are part of each CDR3. A D gene is named only where the DNA matches it firmly. The size of a clone is reported for some rows only, either as once, few or many, or as a class for expanded clones.

CDR3aa,CDR3nt,abundance,d_gene,v_gene,j_gene
CASSPGLAYNEQFF,TGTGCCAGCTCACCGGGACTAGCGTACAATGAGCAGTTCTTC,few,TRBD2,TRBV18,TRBJ2-1
CASTIGVYRSTDTQYF,TGTGCCAGCACCATAGGGGTCTACCGAAGCACAGATACGCAGTATTTT,.,.,TRBV7-8,TRBJ2-3
CASSQDRWDSPTYGYTF,TGCGCCAGCAGCCAAGATCGTTGGGACAGCCCAACCTATGGCTACACCTTC,few,TRBD1,TRBV4-3,TRBJ1-2
CAISATGGTDTQYF,TGTGCCATCAGTGCTACAGGGGGCACAGATACGCAGTATTTT,.,TRBD1,TRBV10-3,TRBJ2-3
CSVAAGNNQPQHF,TGCAGCGTTGCTGCCGGAAACAATCAGCCCCAGCATTTT,few,.,TRBV29-1,TRBJ1-5
CSARQNTEAFF,TGCAGTGCGAGACAGAACACTGAAGCTTTCTTT,few,.,TRBV20-1,TRBJ1-1
CASSYGGTNSGNTIYF,TGTGCCAGCAGTTACGGGGGGACCAACTCTGGAAACACCATATATTTT,.,.,TRBV6-5,TRBJ1-3
CASRPVDRANQYF,TGTGCCAGCAGACCCGTGGACAGGGCTAATCAGTACTTC,few,TRBD1,TRBV6-5,TRBJ2-4
CASSAPRRTSRDEQFF,TGTGCCAGCAGCGCACCGAGGCGCACGTCGAGAGATGAGCAGTTCTTC,.,.,TRBV7-9,TRBJ2-1
CASSLEPSGSDEQFF,TGTGCCAGCAGCTTAGAGCCTAGCGGGAGTGATGAGCAGTTCTTC,.,TRBD2,TRBV11-2,TRBJ2-1
CASGLVVSGTRQETQYF,TGTGCTAGTGGTTTGGTGGTCAGTGGGACCCGCCAAGAGACCCAGTACTTC,.,.,TRBV12-5,TRBJ2-5
CASSLSTSSSYNEQFF,TGTGCCAGCAGCTTATCGACCAGCAGCTCCTACAATGAGCAGTTCTTC,.,.,TRBV5-4,TRBJ2-1
CSVVPDLGVDYGYTF,TGCAGCGTTGTCCCGGACTTAGGGGTAGACTATGGCTACACCTTC,.,.,TRBV29-1,TRBJ1-2
CASIRSRIATNEKLFF,TGTGCCAGTATCAGATCGCGGATTGCAACTAATGAAAAACTGTTTTTT,few,.,TRBV19,TRBJ1-4
CASSHPWGHKSGTEAFF,TGTGCCAGCAGCCACCCTTGGGGGCACAAGAGTGGCACTGAAGCTTTCTTT,.,.,TRBV28,TRBJ1-1
CASSIGLNTQYF,TGTGCCAGCAGCATAGGACTCAATACGCAGTATTTT,few,.,TRBV7-9,TRBJ2-3
CASSPRKTGGERDIQYF,TGTGCCAGCTCACCACGAAAAACAGGGGGCGAGAGAGACATTCAGTACTTC,.,TRBD1,TRBV18,TRBJ2-4
CASSQALTSGGTDTQYF,TGCGCCAGCAGCCAAGCTCTGACTAGCGGAGGCACAGATACGCAGTATTTT,.,TRBD2,TRBV4-1,TRBJ2-3
CASSVSRGAGNTIYF,TGTGCCAGCAGCGTCAGTCGAGGGGCTGGAAACACCATATATTTT,.,.,TRBV9,TRBJ1-3
CASSQGLAGANVLTF,TGCGCCAGCAGCCAGGGGTTGGCTGGGGCCAACGTCCTGACTTTC,.,.,TRBV5-1,TRBJ2-6
CASSRQGSSNQPQHF,TGTGCCAGCAGCCGACAGGGGAGTAGCAATCAGCCCCAGCATTTT,.,TRBD1,TRBV2,TRBJ1-5
CASSPGINEQYF,TGTGCCAGCTCACCAGGGATCAACGAGCAGTACTTC,.,.,TRBV18,TRBJ2-7
CASSRIVYQPQHF,TGTGCCAGTAGTAGGATTGTCTATCAGCCCCAGCATTTT,.,.,TRBV19,TRBJ1-5
CASSLAGANVLTF,TGTGCCAGCAGCTTAGCCGGGGCCAACGTCCTGACTTTC,.,.,TRBV11-2,TRBJ2-6
CASSSGAYEQYF,TGCGCCAGCAGCTCGGGGGCCTACGAGCAGTACTTC,few,.,TRBV5-1,TRBJ2-7